A single sample is the source of the 24 T cell receptor beta chains below, sequenced in a study of T cell changes during pregnancy in multiple sclerosis. TCRdb keeps only in-frame clones here, not all; method: immunoSEQ multiplex PCR. The sample lists just over 15,000 clones, approximately 83% occurring once. The source material was CD8+ T cells from peripheral blood mononuclear cells, sampled after pregnancy. The receptor source for this set is a female donor in good health, enrolled as a control in a pregnancy study.

V is TRBV7-8 and J is TRBJ2-7; 7 positions match TRBD2. Germline trimming cut 1 base from V and 4 bases from J; bases unmatched to any gene: 10. CDR1 and CDR2 from the germline V gene are SGHVS and FQNEAQ. This CDR3 comprises 16 residues. The CDR3 DNA reads as TGTGCCAGCAGCTTAGTGTGGGGCGGGAGTGGATACGAGCAGTACTTC. Amino acid sequence: CASSLVWGGSGYEQYF. Looking up the rest from reference TRBV7-8 and TRBJ2-7 gives the full variable domain: GAGVSQSPRYKVAKRGQDVALRCDPISGHVSLFWYQQALGQGPEFLTYFQNEAQLDKSGLPSDRFFAERPEGSVSTLKIQRTQQEDSAVYLCASSLVWGGSGYEQYFGPGTRLTVT.

The V gene is TRBV7-9, the J gene TRBJ2-5, with 10 bases aligning to TRBD2. Germline V gene data show CDR1 as SEHNR and CDR2 as FQNEAQ (reference sequence). CDR3 length: 17 amino acids. V lost 1 base and J lost 3; bases outside the gene matches: 8. This CDR3 reads CASSLGAGLAVKETQYF. The CDR3 bases are TGTGCCAGCAGCTTAGGGGCCGGACTAGCGGTAAAAGAGACCCAGTACTTC. The full variable domain, its missing parts supplied by reference TRBV7-9 and TRBJ2-5, is DTGVSQNPRHKITKRGQNVTFRCDPISEHNRLYWYRQTLGQGPEFLTYFQNEAQLEKSRLLSDRFSAERPKGSFSTLEIQRTEQGDSAMYLCASSLGAGLAVKETQYFGPGTRLLVL.

This clone was detected only once. The rearrangement links TRBV6-4 to TRBJ1-5; D not certain. CDR3 length equals 16 residues. The V gene's germline CDR1 is MRHNA and CDR2 SNTAGT. Between the trimmed V and J ends, which lost 3 bases and 2 bases, there was a span of 14 bases. The CDR3 DNA sequence: TGTGCCAGCAGTGAAGGCGAGGGAATGGGCAATCAGCCCCAGCATTTT. It yields the protein CASSEGEGMGNQPQHF.

The chain employs TRBV2 and TRBJ2-1; the match to TRBD1 covers 10 bases. The CDR3 sequence is 15 residues long. Germline V gene data show CDR1 as SNHLY and CDR2 as FYNNEI. V lost 5 bases to trimming and J lost 2 bases; unmatched junction nucleotides: 3. The CDR3 reads CASSPGQGAYNEQFF. Written as DNA, the CDR3 is TGTGCCAGCAGTCCCGGACAGGGGGCCTACAATGAGCAGTTCTTC. The full variable domain, its missing parts supplied by reference TRBV2 and TRBJ2-1, is EPEVTQTPSHQVTQMGQEVILRCVPISNHLYFYWYRQILGQKVEFLVSFYNNEISEKSEIFDDQFSVERPDGSNFTLKIRSTKLEDSAMYFCASSPGQGAYNEQFFGPGTRLTVL.

The chain carries TRBV6-6 and TRBJ2-7; TRBD2 agrees at 12 bases. This CDR3 has 15 residues. V was pared by 2 bases and J by 5 bases, with 4 bases of the junction left unmatched. Germline V CDR1 and CDR2: MNHNY, SVGAGI (reference sequence). CDR3 residues: CASSYLTSGGDEQYF. The CDR3, as DNA: TGTGCCAGCAGTTACCTGACTAGCGGGGGAGACGAGCAGTACTTC.

As to this clone: A junction boundary mismatches the germline segment, possibly from a read error. The chain couples TRBV5-1 to TRBJ2-3; possible D gene TRBD1, 6 bases. The CDR3 runs 15 residues. From germline, CDR1 is SGHRS and CDR2 YFSETQ. This chain's CDR3 is CASSTGTHSRDTQYF. The CDR3, as DNA: TGCGCCAGCAGCACCGGGACACACAGCAGAGATACGCAGTATTTT.

A word on this clone: The junction differs from germline at one of its ends, possibly a read error. The gene calls are TRBV6-5 and TRBJ1-1; D perhaps matches TRBD1 (6 bases). The CDR3 totals 12 residues. Germline CDR1 is MNHEY and CDR2 is SVGAGI. CDR3 nucleotides: TGTGCCAGCAGTTACGGGGACACCGAAGCTTTCTTT. It translates to CASSYGDTEAFF.

This chain joins TRBV4-1 and TRBJ2-1; D is possibly TRBD2 (7 bases). This CDR3 has 16 residues. The V end lost 6 bases, the J end lost 1 base, and 16 bases lay between the germline ends. The V gene's germline CDR1 is MGHRA and CDR2 YSYEKL. The CDR3 is CASRRGEGESYNEQFF. The CDR3 nucleotides read TGCGCCAGCAGACGTGGGGAGGGGGAATCCTACAATGAGCAGTTCTTC.

V gene TRBV7-9 combines with J gene TRBJ1-1, with D hard to call. Trimming removed 5 bases from V and 7 bases from J, with 17 bases in between. The CDR3 loop spans 14 amino acids. Per the germline V gene, CDR1 is SEHNR and CDR2 is FQNEAQ (reference sequence). The CDR3 reads CASSRRERGYEAFF. The CDR3 bases are TGTGCCAGCAGCCGACGGGAACGGGGTTATGAAGCTTTCTTT.

The chain has TRBV19 and TRBJ1-5; TRBD1 might be the D (5 bases). The CDR3 is 16 residues long. Looked up from germline, CDR1 is LNHDA and CDR2 is SQIVND (reference sequence). V lost 3 bases, J lost 0 bases, and 12 bases lay in between. CDR3 sequence reads: CASSMGSQASNQPQHF. The CDR3 bases are TGTGCCAGTAGTATGGGTTCACAGGCTAGCAATCAGCCCCAGCATTTT. Supplemented by reference TRBV19 and TRBJ1-5, the full variable domain reads DGGITQSPKYLFRKEGQNVTLSCEQNLNHDAMYWYRQDPGQGLRLIYYSQIVNDFQKGDIAEGYSVSREKKESFPLTVTSAQKNPTAFYLCASSMGSQASNQPQHFGDGTRLSIL.

CDR3 sequence reads: CASTVADSSYNEQFF. DNA for the CDR3: TGCGCCAGCACCGTAGCAGATAGCTCCTACAATGAGCAGTTCTTC. The chain joins TRBV4-1 to TRBJ2-1, with no clear D. This CDR3 comprises 15 residues. Germline CDR1 reads MGHRA; CDR2 reads YSYEKL. V dropped 7 bases and J dropped 0 bases, with 13 bases sitting between them.

The rearrangement links TRBV6-4 to TRBJ2-1; the match to TRBD2 covers 12 bases. CDR1 and CDR2 (germline): MRHNA, SNTAGT. CDR3 length: 16 residues. V lost 0 bases and J lost 4; bases outside the gene matches: 1. The CDR3 here is CASSDSTSGGYNEQFF. For the CDR3, the DNA is TGTGCCAGCAGTGACTCGACTAGCGGGGGATACAATGAGCAGTTCTTC.

The V call is TRBV7-9, the J call TRBJ2-3, with 11 positions matching TRBD2. The CDR3 contains 18 residues. In germline, CDR1 is SEHNR, CDR2 FQNEAQ (reference sequence). V lost 5 bases and J lost 5; bases outside the gene matches: 15. DNA for the CDR3: TGTGCCAGCAGCCCATTCGAGGGACTAGCGGAGGGGATAGATACGCAGTATTTT. Amino acid sequence: CASSPFEGLAEGIDTQYF.

V gene TRBV7-8 combines with J gene TRBJ2-5; 10 nucleotides line up with TRBD1. The CDR3 is made up of 15 amino acids. Germline lookup yields CDR1 SGHVS and CDR2 FQNEAQ. The trim removed 2 bases at V and 4 bases at J, leaving 4 bases unmatched. The CDR3 coding sequence is TGTGCCAGCAGCTTAAGGGACAGGGGACCAGAGACCCAGTACTTC. Residues: CASSLRDRGPETQYF.

V usage is TRBV7-9 and J usage is TRBJ2-7, with D unresolved. The germline V and J ends were trimmed by 5 bases and 3 bases, with 5 bases remaining between them. This CDR3 contains 11 residues. Germline V gene sequence: CDR1 SEHNR, CDR2 FQNEAQ (reference sequence). The CDR3 is CASSPYYEQYF. The CDR3, as DNA: TGTGCCAGCAGCCCCTACTACGAGCAGTACTTC. The whole variable domain, remainder taken from reference TRBV7-9 and TRBJ2-7, is DTGVSQNPRHKITKRGQNVTFRCDPISEHNRLYWYRQTLGQGPEFLTYFQNEAQLEKSRLLSDRFSAERPKGSFSTLEIQRTEQGDSAMYLCASSPYYEQYFGPGTRLTVT.

This chain joins TRBV27 and TRBJ2-7; the D is unclear. CDR3 size: 11 residues. Germline CDR1 and CDR2: MNHEY and SMNVEV (reference sequence). V gave up 2 bases and J gave up 4 bases, with 3 bases separating them. The CDR3 DNA follows: TGTGCCAGCAGTTTACCTTACGAGCAGTACTTC. Translation: CASSLPYEQYF.

The chain recombines TRBV5-1 with TRBJ1-6; 7 bases map to TRBD1. V lost 4 bases and J lost 6; bases outside the gene matches: 4. The CDR3 is made up of 14 amino acids. Germline V gene sequence: CDR1 SGHRS, CDR2 YFSETQ. The DNA for the CDR3 is TGCGCCAGCAGCGCGGGACAGAGTAATTCACCCCTCCACTTT. Translating gives CASSAGQSNSPLHF.

The chain has TRBV6-4 and TRBJ2-4; D perhaps matches TRBD1 (5 bases). This CDR3 comprises 13 residues. Trimming cost V 3 bases and J 6 bases, with 9 bases left between them. Germline V gives CDR1 MRHNA, CDR2 SNTAGT. Here the CDR3 reads CASSERGGNIQYF. The CDR3 DNA reads as TGTGCCAGCAGTGAAAGGGGCGGAAACATTCAGTACTTC.

The chain couples TRBV7-9 to TRBJ2-1, with TRBD2 matching 11 bases. CDR1 and CDR2 from the germline V gene are SEHNR and FQNEAQ (reference sequence). The CDR3 totals 16 residues. The trim removed 4 bases at V and 4 bases at J, leaving 6 bases unmatched. The CDR3 nucleotides are TGTGCCAGCAGCTCTCAGACTAGCGGGGATTACAATGAGCAGTTCTTC. It encodes CASSSQTSGDYNEQFF.

The chain links TRBV4-2 to TRBJ2-5, with TRBD1 matching 9 bases. J lost 2 bases, V lost 4 bases, and 11 bases had no gene match. This CDR3 has 17 residues. Germline loops: CDR1 LGHNA, CDR2 YNFKEQ. The CDR3 DNA sequence: TGTGCCAGCAGCCCTACCCGTACGGGACAGGGACAAGAGACCCAGTACTTC. This gives the protein CASSPTRTGQGQETQYF.

This rearrangement joins TRBV7-2 to TRBJ2-1, with 13 bases aligning to TRBD2. The CDR3 consists of 19 residues. CDR1 and CDR2 from the germline V gene are SGHTA and FQGNSA. V trimming: 1 base; J trimming: 5 bases; junction bases outside the gene matches: 11. The DNA for the CDR3 is TGTGCCAGCAGCTTAGGGACTAGCGGGAGAGGGAGGGATGACAATGAGCAGTTCTTC. Its translation is CASSLGTSGRGRDDNEQFF.

This sequence joins TRBV27 and TRBJ1-5; D might be TRBD1 (6 bases). Germline CDR1 is MNHEY and CDR2 is SMNVEV (reference sequence). The CDR3 is made up of 17 amino acids. V was pared by 8 bases and J by 1 base, with 21 bases between. The CDR3, as DNA: TGTGCCAGCGCACTAGGGGACACAAACGCCAGCAATCAGCCCCAGCATTTT. This encodes CASALGDTNASNQPQHF.

This rearrangement joins TRBV29-1 to TRBJ2-2; D may be TRBD1 (5 bases). Germline values: CDR1 SQVTM, CDR2 ANQGSEA. This CDR3 spans 14 amino acids. V shed 6 bases and J shed 0 bases, with 11 bases lying between them. CDR3 in DNA: TGCAGCGTCAGTGAAGGGGCGAACACCGGGGAGCTGTTTTTT. Protein sequence: CSVSEGANTGELFF.

The chain joins TRBV12-5 to TRBJ2-3, with 11 bases lining up with TRBD2. V shed 6 bases, J shed 2 bases, and the junction held 7 bases outside the gene matches. The CDR3 runs to 16 residues. Per the germline V gene, CDR1 is LGHNT and CDR2 is FRNRAP. The CDR3 coding sequence is TGTGCTAGTGGAGGACCTAGCGGGGGGATCACAGATACGCAGTATTTT. Protein product: CASGGPSGGITDTQYF.